Included here is one TCR beta chain sequence, with context. Its specificity is not known. Germline is not matched at one junction end, which may reflect a read error. PCR amplification relied on 60 Vbeta primers (plus 13 Jbeta primers). Data came from immunoSEQ multiplex PCR; TCRdb stores just in-frame clones and leaves some out. The sample shows some 80,000 clones, 9.5% to 13% of them seen only once. These data come from a study of cytomegalovirus exposure and HLA in healthy donors. The wider study: Prior work identified more than 90 million unique TCR beta sequences in some 180 million T cells.

Study observations and caveats: Associated with cytomegalovirus, according to the listing, were around 160 TCR beta chains. Relative to equally common others, HLA-associated TCR beta chains showed greater clonal expansion in a later analysis.

This TCR was recovered from a man in his 60s in good health and CMV-seropositive. Sequenced: PBMCs.

CDR3 DNA: TGCGCCAGAAGCTTGTTGACAGGAAACTCCTACGAGCAGTACTTC. Translating it yields CARSLLTGNSYEQYF. The chain joins TRBV5-1 to TRBJ2-7; possibly TRBD1 for D (6 bases). The germline V gene encodes CDR1 SGHRS and CDR2 YFSETQ. This CDR3 is 15 amino acids long.